A single sample is the source of the 9 T cell receptor beta chains below, sequenced in a study of cytomegalovirus exposure and HLA in healthy donors. Only in-frame clones appear in the TCRdb table, and some are missing; sequencing was by immunoSEQ multiplex PCR. The top ten clones hold about 2.9% of a sample with over 150,000 clones, roughly nine tenths of them seen once. Material: PBMCs. The receptor set was obtained from a woman in her late teens or twenties in good health and CMV-seropositive.

The rearrangement uses TRBV4-2 and TRBJ2-3; TRBD2 matches at 8 bases. The J segment lost 6 bases and the V segment lost 0 bases, leaving 11 bases of the junction unmatched. From germline, CDR1 is LGHNA and CDR2 YNFKEQ. The CDR3 loop spans 17 amino acids. This CDR3 is CASSQDRTGGAGDTQYF. DNA of the CDR3: TGTGCCAGCAGCCAAGATCGTACCGGGGGGGCCGGGGATACGCAGTATTTT.

There are a few counts of this clone. The chain combines TRBV30 with TRBJ1-5, with 8 bases lining up with TRBD1. Germline V gives CDR1 GTSNPN, CDR2 SVGIG (reference sequence). Losses at the gene ends were 3 bases for V and 7 bases for J; bases not matched to a gene: 8. CDR3 length: 14 amino acids. CDR3 sequence (DNA): TGTGCCTGGAGCCCTGACAGGGGTTGGCAGCCCCAGCATTTT. As protein: CAWSPDRGWQPQHF.

This clone was counted a single time. In DNA, the CDR3 is TGTGCCAGCAGCTTCGGACAGGGCGAAAAACTGTTTTTT. This sequence encodes CASSFGQGEKLFF. The chain carries TRBV7-2 and TRBJ1-4, with 8 bases matching TRBD1. The CDR3 length is 13 residues. The V and J ends lost 3 bases and 8 bases, in that order; junction bases with no gene match: 2. The germline gives CDR1 SGHTA, CDR2 FQGNSA.

The rearrangement uses TRBV6-9 and TRBJ1-2; 9 bases map to TRBD1. Germline V lookup: CDR1 MNHGY, CDR2 SVAAGI. J lost 7 bases, V lost 10 bases, and 4 bases had no gene match. This CDR3 is built from 11 residues. In DNA, the CDR3 is TGTGCCAACTGGACAGGGGCTGGCTACACCTTC. Its protein is CANWTGAGYTF.

The chain employs TRBV6-6 and TRBJ2-7; D possibly corresponds to TRBD2 (6 bases). CDR3 size: 12 residues. Trimming took 0 bases from V and 7 from J, leaving 7 bases between them. Germline CDR1 reads MNHNY; CDR2 reads SVGAGI (reference sequence). Here the CDR3 DNA reads TGTGCCAGCAGTTACTCCGGGACTGAGCAGTACTTC. Protein: CASSYSGTEQYF.

The gene calls are TRBV11-2 and TRBJ2-2; D gene uncertain. This CDR3 comprises 17 residues. The V and J ends lost 0 bases and 1 base respectively, with 12 bases between them. Germline loops: CDR1 SGHAT, CDR2 FQNNGV. CDR3 coding DNA: TGTGCCAGCAGCTTAGATCAAAGTAGAGGGAACACCGGGGAGCTGTTTTTT. As protein: CASSLDQSRGNTGELFF.

CDR3 amino acids: CASSLHPGQDTGELFF. As DNA, the CDR3 is TGTGCCAGCAGCTTGCATCCGGGACAAGACACCGGGGAGCTGTTTTTT. The chain recombines TRBV5-8 with TRBJ2-2, with TRBD1 as a possible D gene (6 bases). The ends were cut back, 1 base at V and 3 bases at J, with 13 bases in the middle. Germline values: CDR1 SGHTS, CDR2 YDEGEE. This CDR3 spans 16 amino acids.

V is TRBV11-2 and J is TRBJ2-7; a weak D match, TRBD2 (6 bases). The germline V and J ends were trimmed by 1 base and 0 bases, with 7 bases remaining between them. The germline V gene encodes CDR1 SGHAT and CDR2 FQNNGV. The CDR3 has 14 amino acids. CDR3 DNA sequence: TGTGCCAGCAGCTTAGCCGGGGGCTCCTACGAGCAGTACTTC. Translation gives CASSLAGGSYEQYF.

V is TRBV19 and J is TRBJ2-7; maybe TRBD2 (6 bases). V was shortened by 4 bases and J by 2 bases, with 18 bases between the two germline ends. CDR3 length equals 16 residues. In germline, CDR1 is LNHDA, CDR2 SQIVND (reference sequence). The CDR3: CASSTTLGLHTYEQYF. The CDR3 coding sequence is TGTGCCAGTAGTACGACCTTGGGACTTCATACCTACGAGCAGTACTTC.